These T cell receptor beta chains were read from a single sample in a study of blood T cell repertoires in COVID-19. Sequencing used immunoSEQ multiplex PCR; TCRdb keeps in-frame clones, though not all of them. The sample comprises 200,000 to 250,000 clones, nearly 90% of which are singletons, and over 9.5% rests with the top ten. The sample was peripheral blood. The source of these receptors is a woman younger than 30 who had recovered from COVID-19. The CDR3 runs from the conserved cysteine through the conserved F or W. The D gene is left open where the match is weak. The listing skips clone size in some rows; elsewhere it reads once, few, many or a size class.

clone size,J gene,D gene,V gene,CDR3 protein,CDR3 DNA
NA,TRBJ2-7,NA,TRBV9,CASSVASSAAYEQYF,TGTGCCAGCAGCGTAGCTTCTAGCGCAGCCTACGAGCAGTACTTC
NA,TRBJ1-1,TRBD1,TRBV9,CASSETGVNTEAFF,TGTGCCAGCAGCGAGACAGGGGTGAACACTGAAGCTTTCTTT
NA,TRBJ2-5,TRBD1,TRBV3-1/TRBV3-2,CASSQGTGLETQYF,TGTGCCAGCAGCCAGGGGACAGGGTTGGAGACCCAGTACTTC
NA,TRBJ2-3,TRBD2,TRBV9,CASGGETRREIRDTQYF,TGTGCCAGCGGGGGGGAAACGCGGCGGGAGATCCGGGATACGCAGTATTTT
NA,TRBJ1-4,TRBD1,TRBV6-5,CASSRTGATNEKLFF,TGTGCCAGCAGTCGTACAGGGGCAACTAATGAAAAACTGTTTTTT
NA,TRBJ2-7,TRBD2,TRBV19,CASSIVSGLARNEQYF,TGTGCCAGTAGTATAGTCTCGGGACTAGCGAGGAACGAGCAGTACTTC
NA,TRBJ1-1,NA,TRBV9,CASSAPEDTEAFF,TGTGCCAGCAGTGCCCCAGAGGACACTGAAGCTTTCTTT
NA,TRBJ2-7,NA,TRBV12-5,CASGLPGAYEQYF,TGTGCTAGTGGTTTGCCCGGGGCCTACGAGCAGTACTTC
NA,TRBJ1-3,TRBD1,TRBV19,CASREQGYGNTIYF,TGTGCCAGTAGAGAACAGGGGTATGGAAACACCATATATTTT
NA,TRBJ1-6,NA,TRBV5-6,CASSLGGLRGSPLHF,TGTGCCAGCAGCTTGGGTGGGCTCCGGGGTTCACCCCTCCACTTT
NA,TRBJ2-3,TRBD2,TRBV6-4,CASRGSSGSADTQYF,TGTGCCAGCCGAGGGTCTAGCGGGAGCGCAGATACGCAGTATTTT
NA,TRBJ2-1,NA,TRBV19,CASSIYSAAPVYNEQFF,TGTGCCAGTAGTATTTATTCAGCAGCGCCCGTCTACAATGAGCAGTTCTTC
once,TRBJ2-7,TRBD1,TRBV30,CAWRTGTGIYEQYF,TGTGCCTGGAGGACCGGGACAGGGATCTACGAGCAGTACTTC
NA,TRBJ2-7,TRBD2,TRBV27,CASSLASGSYEQYF,TGTGCCAGCAGTTTGGCTAGCGGGAGCTACGAGCAGTACTTC
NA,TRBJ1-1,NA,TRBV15,CATSRDREGLNTEAFF,TGTGCCACCAGCAGAGATCGGGAAGGATTGAACACTGAAGCTTTCTTT
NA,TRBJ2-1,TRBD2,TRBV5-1,CASSSLLAGGGNEQFF,TGCGCCAGCAGCTCCCTCCTAGCGGGAGGGGGGAATGAGCAGTTCTTC
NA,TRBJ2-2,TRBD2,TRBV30,CAWSDLAGVSGELFF,TGTGCCTGGAGTGATCTAGCGGGAGTCAGCGGGGAGCTGTTTTTT
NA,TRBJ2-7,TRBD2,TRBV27,CASSLVAGDSYEQYF,TGTGCCAGCAGTTTAGTTGCGGGAGACTCCTACGAGCAGTACTTC
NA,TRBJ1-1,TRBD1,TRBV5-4,CASSLGGGLTEAFF,TGTGCCAGCAGCTTAGGAGGGGGCTTAACTGAAGCTTTCTTT
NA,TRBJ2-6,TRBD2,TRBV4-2,CASSQLLADGANVLTF,TGTGCCAGCAGCCAATTACTAGCGGACGGGGCCAACGTCCTGACTTTC
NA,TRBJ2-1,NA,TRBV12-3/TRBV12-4,CASGTGYEQFF,TGTGCCAGCGGTACAGGGTATGAGCAGTTCTTC
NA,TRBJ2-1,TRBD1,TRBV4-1,CASSQVRGTVNEQFF,TGCGCCAGCAGCCAAGTTCGTGGGACAGTCAATGAGCAGTTCTTC
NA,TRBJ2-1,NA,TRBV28,CASSPDGSGSSYNEQFF,TGTGCCAGCAGTCCCGATGGAAGCGGAAGCTCCTACAATGAGCAGTTCTTC
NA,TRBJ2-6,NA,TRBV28,CASSFLRGGSGANVLTF,TGTGCCAGCAGCTTCTTGAGAGGAGGTTCGGGGGCCAACGTCCTGACTTTC
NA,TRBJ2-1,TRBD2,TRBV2,CASSEELAGAGDEQFF,TGTGCCAGCAGTGAAGAGTTAGCGGGAGCAGGGGATGAGCAGTTCTTC
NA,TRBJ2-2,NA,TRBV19,CASSIAARLTGELFF,TGTGCCAGTAGTATCGCGGCTAGGTTGACCGGGGAGCTGTTTTTT
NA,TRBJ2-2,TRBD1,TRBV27,CASSLSTGSTGELFF,TGTGCCAGCAGTTTATCGACAGGGTCCACCGGGGAGCTGTTTTTT
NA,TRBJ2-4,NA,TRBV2,CASSAGRWGAPQYF,TGTGCCAGCAGTGCTGGTCGGTGGGGAGCGCCCCAGTACTTC
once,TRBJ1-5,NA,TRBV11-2,CASSLTWPQHF,TGTGCCAGCAGCTTAACTTGGCCCCAGCATTTT
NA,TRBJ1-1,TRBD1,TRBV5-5,CASSLQGMYTEAFF,TGTGCCAGCAGCTTACAGGGGATGTACACTGAAGCTTTCTTT
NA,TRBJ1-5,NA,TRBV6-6,CASIRSYSNQPQHF,TGTGCCAGCATCCGGAGCTATAGCAATCAGCCCCAGCATTTT
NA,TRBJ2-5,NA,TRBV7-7,CASSLVSAAETQYF,TGTGCCAGCAGCTTAGTCAGCGCGGCAGAGACCCAGTACTTC
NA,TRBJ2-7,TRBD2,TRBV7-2,CASSQSGASYEQYF,TGTGCCAGCAGCCAAAGCGGGGCATCCTACGAGCAGTACTTC
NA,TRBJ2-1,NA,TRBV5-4,CASSPPGFNEQFF,TGTGCCAGCAGCCCCCCAGGGTTCAATGAGCAGTTCTTC
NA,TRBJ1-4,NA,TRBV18,CASSPSGSTNEKLFF,TGTGCCAGCTCACCGTCAGGGTCAACTAATGAAAAACTGTTTTTT
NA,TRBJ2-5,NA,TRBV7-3,CASSKDSQETQYF,TGTGCCAGCAGCAAGGACAGTCAAGAGACCCAGTACTTC
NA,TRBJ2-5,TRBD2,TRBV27,CASKLAGGSETQYF,TGTGCCAGCAAACTAGCGGGAGGGTCAGAGACCCAGTACTTC
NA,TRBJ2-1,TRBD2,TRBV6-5,CASSYQVGLASYEQFF,TGTGCCAGCAGTTACCAAGTGGGACTAGCAAGTTATGAGCAGTTCTTC
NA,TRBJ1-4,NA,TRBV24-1,CATSDPGSNEKLFF,TGTGCCACCAGTGATCCAGGATCAAATGAAAAACTGTTTTTT
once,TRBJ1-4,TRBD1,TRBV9,CASSLGQGNEKLFF,TGTGCCAGCAGCTTAGGACAGGGGAACGAAAAACTGTTTTTT
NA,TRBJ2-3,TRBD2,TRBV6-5,CASSRTSGSIDTQYF,TGTGCCAGCAGCCGGACTAGCGGGAGCATAGATACGCAGTATTTT
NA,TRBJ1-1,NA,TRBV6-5,CASSLSRLSEAFF,TGTGCCAGCAGCCTTAGTCGTTTATCTGAAGCTTTCTTT
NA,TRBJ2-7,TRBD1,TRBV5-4,CASSPGTGLSYEQYF,TGTGCCAGCAGCCCGGGGACAGGGCTCTCCTACGAGCAGTACTTC
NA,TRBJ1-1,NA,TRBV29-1,CSVDLKTGTEAFF,TGCAGCGTTGACCTTAAGACTGGGACTGAAGCTTTCTTT